These 30 T cell receptor beta chains share one sample of origin, sequenced in a study of T cells after posttransplantation cyclophosphamide. The protocol was immunoSEQ multiplex PCR, while the TCRdb copy is restricted to in-frame clones and leaves out a portion. Among some 30,000 clones listed, over 75% were seen once. Cells defined as naive were viable CD3+CD4+ or CD3+CD8+ and CCR7+CD45RA+CD45RO-CD95-CD27+CD28+. Sequenced: naive CD4+ T cells sorted from blood. These receptors were obtained from a man aged 25-45 years in good health and a related stem cell transplant donor.

This chain links TRBV6-4 with TRBJ2-2, with 7 bases matching TRBD1. Germline V gives CDR1 MRHNA, CDR2 SNTAGT. CDR3 length: 14 residues. Unmatched junction bases numbered 7, after V lost 9 bases and J lost 3 bases. CDR3: CARRGQGYTGELFF. The CDR3 nucleotides are TGTGCCAGGAGGGGGCAGGGGTACACCGGGGAGCTGTTTTTT.

The rearrangement links TRBV6-1 to TRBJ1-1; the D is unclear. The CDR3 has 12 residues. Germline values: CDR1 MNHNS, CDR2 SASEGT. V was shortened by 1 base and J by 10 bases, with 10 bases between the two germline ends. The CDR3 reads CASSEVREGAFF. CDR3 sequence (DNA): TGTGCCAGCAGTGAAGTGAGGGAGGGAGCTTTCTTT.

The chain joins TRBV5-1 to TRBJ2-2; 7 bases line up with TRBD2. The CDR3 has 14 residues. Germline lookup yields CDR1 SGHRS and CDR2 YFSETQ. Losses at the gene ends were 9 bases for V and 0 bases for J; bases not matched to a gene: 5. The CDR3 DNA reads as TGCGCCACTAAGGGAGGGGCGAACACCGGGGAGCTGTTTTTT. Amino acids: CATKGGANTGELFF.

This clone was recorded once. The genes are TRBV7-3 and TRBJ2-2; TRBD1 agrees at 11 bases. Germline V gives CDR1 SGHTA, CDR2 FQGTGA. V dropped 5 bases and J dropped 5; count of bases not matched to a gene: 13. The CDR3 covers 18 residues. The CDR3 is CASSHFPGQGDGTGELFF. In nucleotides, the CDR3 is TGTGCCAGCAGCCATTTCCCGGGACAGGGGGATGGGACCGGGGAGCTGTTTTTT.

About this clone itself: The junction departs from germline at one end; a sequencing error may be responsible. This chain uses TRBV29-1 with TRBJ2-7; D gene uncertain. The CDR3 runs to 12 residues. Germline loops: CDR1 SQVTM, CDR2 ANQGSEA. In DNA, the CDR3 is TGCAGCGTTGACGCGCCGTACTACGGGCAGTACTTC. Protein product: CSVDAPYYGQYF.

This clone was counted a few times. The V gene is TRBV10-3, the J gene TRBJ1-4, with D possibly TRBD1 on 5 matching bases. The CDR3 has 12 residues. V was pared by 5 bases and J by 7 bases, with 8 bases between. Germline CDR1 is ENHRY and CDR2 is SYGVKD. In DNA, the CDR3 is TGTGCCATCAGTCCCGGGGGTGAAAAACTGTTTTTT. Amino acid sequence: CAISPGGEKLFF.

This clone was detected once. The CDR3 nucleotides are TGCGCCAGCAGCCCAGGGACACCGAACACTGAAGCTTTCTTT. This encodes CASSPGTPNTEAFF. The gene calls are TRBV5-1 and TRBJ1-1, with TRBD1 as a possible D gene (6 bases). The V and J ends lost 4 bases and 1 base respectively, with 11 bases between them. CDR1 and CDR2 from the germline V gene are SGHRS and YFSETQ. CDR3 length equals 14 residues.

The chain combines TRBV6-5 with TRBJ1-1, with 7 bases identical to TRBD1. This CDR3 contains 13 residues. CDR1 is MNHEY, CDR2 SVGAGI, per germline. The V and J ends lost 5 bases and 2 bases, in that order; junction bases with no gene match: 2. CDR3 in DNA: TGTGCCAGCAGTAGACAGGGCAACACTGAAGCTTTCTTT. Translating gives CASSRQGNTEAFF.

This chain joins TRBV5-1 and TRBJ2-7, with D tentatively TRBD2 (5 bases). This CDR3 is built from 15 residues. Per the germline V gene, CDR1 is SGHRS and CDR2 is YFSETQ. V lost 0 bases, J lost 1 base, and 11 bases lay in between. For the CDR3, the DNA is TGCGCCAGCAGCTTGGTCGGAGGAATTTCCTACGAGCAGTACTTC. Residues: CASSLVGGISYEQYF.

The V gene is TRBV5-1, the J gene TRBJ2-5; TRBD2 might be the D (6 bases). CDR1 and CDR2 (germline): SGHRS, YFSETQ. Trimming left V 1 base short and J 5 bases short, with 12 bases between. The CDR3 extends over 14 amino acids. The CDR3 DNA reads TGCGCCAGCAGCTTGAGTAAGGGGAGGGAGACCCAGTACTTC. It yields the protein CASSLSKGRETQYF.

V usage is TRBV6-5 and J usage is TRBJ2-1, with 11 nucleotides matching TRBD1. V lost 5 bases to trimming and J lost 3 bases; unmatched junction nucleotides: 3. This CDR3 is built from 15 residues. Germline CDR1 and CDR2: MNHEY and SVGAGI. The CDR3 sequence is CASSTGQGVYNEQFF. CDR3 in DNA: TGTGCCAGCAGTACGGGACAGGGGGTCTACAATGAGCAGTTCTTC.

This clone was picked up a small number of times. This chain links TRBV19 with TRBJ1-5; D not certain. Germline V gene sequence: CDR1 LNHDA, CDR2 SQIVND (reference sequence). The CDR3 spans 11 residues. V lost 7 bases and J lost 9, with 10 bases in between. The CDR3 loop reads CASTEGGPQHF. As DNA, the CDR3 is TGTGCCAGTACCGAGGGAGGGCCCCAGCATTTT.

The gene calls are TRBV19 and TRBJ1-2; the D is unclear. Trimming removed 11 bases at V and 4 bases at J, with 14 bases between. The CDR3 is 12 residues long. Germline values: CDR1 LNHDA, CDR2 SQIVND (reference sequence). The CDR3 spells CASGVRSYGYTF. CDR3 nucleotide sequence: TGTGCCTCCGGGGTCAGGAGCTATGGCTACACCTTC. Based on the CDR3 plus reference TRBV19 and TRBJ1-2, the full variable domain is DGGITQSPKYLFRKEGQNVTLSCEQNLNHDAMYWYRQDPGQGLRLIYYSQIVNDFQKGDIAEGYSVSREKKESFPLTVTSAQKNPTAFYLCASGVRSYGYTFGSGTRLTVV.

CDR3 in DNA: TGTGCCAGCAGCCCCCTCGGGGCGGGGCGGGAGACCCAGTACTTC. It translates to CASSPLGAGRETQYF. The chain carries TRBV9 and TRBJ2-5; D possibly corresponds to TRBD2 (6 bases). Germline V lookup: CDR1 SGDLS, CDR2 YYNGEE. Trimming took off 4 bases at V and 5 bases at J, with 18 bases between the two ends. This CDR3 contains 15 residues.

CDR3 nucleotide sequence: TGCGCCAGCAGCTTCAGGGAAGGCCCATACGAGCAGTACTTC. This translates into CASSFREGPYEQYF. The rearrangement uses TRBV5-1 and TRBJ2-7, with a possible D match to TRBD1 (5 bases). This CDR3 comprises 14 residues. V lost 2 bases, J lost 4 bases, and 13 bases lay in between. Germline values: CDR1 SGHRS, CDR2 YFSETQ.

The chain carries TRBV19 and TRBJ1-3, with 9 bases matching TRBD1. Germline V gives CDR1 LNHDA, CDR2 SQIVND (reference sequence). After removal of 8 bases from V and 4 bases from J, the junction contained 6 bases not matched to a gene. This CDR3 region has 14 residues. This chain's CDR3 is CASGNRGQGNTIYF. The CDR3 nucleotides are TGTGCCAGTGGAAACAGGGGGCAAGGAAACACCATATATTTT.

The V call is TRBV5-5, the J call TRBJ2-3, with 7 bases matching TRBD2. Germline loops: CDR1 SGHKS, CDR2 YYEKEE (reference sequence). The length of the CDR3 is 15 residues. V shed 0 bases, J shed 1 base, and the junction held 2 bases outside the gene matches. CDR3 bases: TGTGCCAGCAGCTTGGGTCTAGCGGGCACAGATACGCAGTATTTT. Its translation is CASSLGLAGTDTQYF.

The gene calls are TRBV9 and TRBJ2-4; TRBD1 is a possible D gene (5 bases). Trimming left V 2 bases short and J 11 bases short, with 20 bases between. CDR1 is SGDLS and CDR2 is YYNGEE in the germline V gene. The CDR3 sequence is 15 residues long. The CDR3 region is CASSVGLGQGLVQYF. DNA for the CDR3: TGTGCCAGCAGCGTGGGGCTGGGGCAGGGATTGGTTCAGTACTTC.

In nucleotides, the CDR3 is TGTGCCAGCAGCACGACAGGGAATACGCAGTATTTT. Amino acid sequence: CASSTTGNTQYF. V is TRBV5-5 and J is TRBJ2-3; 7 nucleotides line up with TRBD1. After removal of 4 bases from V and 7 bases from J, the junction contained 3 bases not matched to a gene. Germline lookup yields CDR1 SGHKS and CDR2 YYEKEE (reference sequence). The CDR3 is 12 amino acids.

This chain joins TRBV28 and TRBJ2-3, with 11 bases that match TRBD2. Trimming at V came to 6 bases and at J to 4 bases, leaving 6 bases not matched to a gene. CDR3 size: 15 residues. The V gene's germline CDR1 is MDHEN and CDR2 SYDVKM. In nucleotides, the CDR3 is TGTGCCAGCAGCTATGGGACTAGCGGAGCAGATACGCAGTATTTT. This encodes CASSYGTSGADTQYF.

The chain couples TRBV5-1 to TRBJ1-1; tentative D call: TRBD1 (5 bases). Trimming stripped 1 base from V and 1 base from J, with 14 bases between. Germline CDR1 and CDR2: SGHRS and YFSETQ. The length of the CDR3 is 16 residues. In nucleotides, the CDR3 is TGCGCCAGCAGCTTGTCCCAGGGCTGGGGGAACACTGAAGCTTTCTTT. Its translation is CASSLSQGWGNTEAFF.

The V gene is TRBV5-4, the J gene TRBJ2-7, with 7 bases aligning to TRBD2. The trim removed 2 bases at V and 9 bases at J, leaving 11 bases unmatched. This CDR3 has 14 amino acids. CDR1 is SGHNT, CDR2 YYREEE, per germline (reference sequence). The CDR3 loop reads CASSLPGPGEGQYF. In DNA form, the CDR3 reads TGTGCCAGCAGCTTACCGGGACCGGGGGAGGGGCAGTACTTC.

This chain connects TRBV5-1 to TRBJ2-5; 7 bases fit TRBD2. The end of the DNA is better explained by TRBJ2-7, so the J call may be wrong. CDR3 length equals 15 residues. The germline CDR1 and CDR2 sequences are SGHRS and YFSETQ. DNA of the CDR3: TGCGCCAGCAGCTTGGGAGCGGGGAGCTCCTACGAGCAGTACTTC. It yields the protein CASSLGAGSSYEQYF.

The rearrangement joins TRBV7-2 to TRBJ1-6; the match to TRBD1 covers 10 bases. With V trimmed by 1 base and J by 8 bases, 2 bases remained unmatched. In germline, CDR1 is SGHTA, CDR2 FQGNSA. The CDR3 totals 15 residues. CDR3 loop: CASSLGGTGDSPLHF. In nucleotides, the CDR3 is TGTGCCAGCAGCTTAGGGGGGACAGGGGATTCACCCCTCCACTTT.

The chain uses TRBV7-2 and TRBJ2-1, with 7 bases lining up with TRBD2. This CDR3 comprises 15 residues. Germline assignment: CDR1 SGHTA and CDR2 FQGNSA. Unmatched junction bases numbered 2, after V lost 0 bases and J lost 3 bases. Written as DNA, the CDR3 is TGTGCCAGCAGCTTAGCACGGGGGGACTACAATGAGCAGTTCTTC. Its translation is CASSLARGDYNEQFF. The entire variable domain, with the rest obtained from reference TRBV7-2 and TRBJ2-1, is as follows: GAGVSQSPSNKVTEKGKDVELRCDPISGHTALYWYRQSLGQGLEFLIYFQGNSAPDKSGLPSDRFSAERTGGSVSTLTIQRTQQEDSAVYLCASSLARGDYNEQFFGPGTRLTVL.

This chain uses TRBV18 with TRBJ1-1, with TRBD1 identical over 9 bases. The CDR3 covers 15 residues. Germline V gene data show CDR1 as KGHSH and CDR2 as LQKENI. V shed 3 bases and J 0 bases; nucleotides not matched to a gene: 2. The CDR3 DNA reads as TGTGCCAGCTCACCTGGGACAGGGATGAACACTGAAGCTTTCTTT. Protein: CASSPGTGMNTEAFF.

The chain has TRBV4-2 and TRBJ2-1; 8 bases align to TRBD2. The CDR3 extends over 18 amino acids. V was pared by 0 bases and J by 4 bases, with 11 bases of the junction left unmatched. Germline V lookup: CDR1 LGHNA, CDR2 YNFKEQ. The CDR3 DNA reads as TGTGCCAGCAGCCAAGATTTAGGGACTAGTGTCCCTTACAATGAGCAGTTCTTC. Protein sequence: CASSQDLGTSVPYNEQFF.

The chain employs TRBV6-5 and TRBJ1-2; no definite D call. Germline CDR1 and CDR2: MNHEY and SVGAGI. Deletions cut 7 bases from V and 2 bases from J, with 11 bases between. The CDR3 loop spans 13 amino acids. The DNA of the CDR3 is TGTGCCAGCATGAGTCCAGGAAACTATGGCTACACCTTC. Its protein is CASMSPGNYGYTF.

V is TRBV29-1 and J is TRBJ1-2; weak D call: TRBD1 (5 bases). The CDR3 length is 11 residues. Trimming cost V 7 bases and J 6 bases, with 12 bases left between them. Germline assignment: CDR1 SQVTM and CDR2 ANQGSEA. CDR3 nucleotide sequence: TGCAGCGGGGCGGGGGTGAATGGCTACACCTTC. Translating it yields CSGAGVNGYTF.

V usage is TRBV5-5 and J usage is TRBJ2-5; D might be TRBD2 (8 bases). Per the germline V gene, CDR1 is SGHKS and CDR2 is YYEKEE (reference sequence). The CDR3 is 15 amino acids. V shed 4 bases and J shed 5 bases, with 18 bases lying between them. The CDR3 loop is CASSREGDRRETQYF. The CDR3 DNA sequence: TGTGCCAGCAGCCGGGAGGGGGACAGAAGGGAGACCCAGTACTTC.